This T cell receptor beta chain is from a study of early T cells in non-severe SARS-CoV-2 infection. Study context: Investigators sequenced bulk RNA drawn from unsorted whole blood, and chains remained unpaired. Study results and limitations: Comparison of clonotypes with VDJdb favored anti-spike CD8 responses while missing private and CD4 specificities.

This clonotype is medium-sized by share. Its antigen is not known. CDR3 size: 17 residues. Unmatched junction bases numbered 8, after V lost 3 bases and J lost 4 bases. Germline CDR1 is LGHDT and CDR2 is YNNKEL (reference sequence). Unique molecular identifiers were added to individual cDNA molecules. TCRdb recomputed calls from the 5' RACE reads with MiXCR, one row per CDR3 protein. The sample lists around 80,000 distinct CDR3 sequences, approximately 12% seen once, with more than 3% in the top ten. Sequencing input: whole blood. The TCR comes from an adult who was a healthcare worker with PCR-confirmed SARS-CoV-2 infection or an uninfected control (not recorded which). The chain couples TRBV3-1 to TRBJ2-1; 11 bases line up with TRBD2. In nucleotides, the CDR3 is TGTGCCAGCAGCCATGAACCGACTAGCGGGAAATACAATGAGCAGTTCTTC. Translating it yields CASSHEPTSGKYNEQFF.